This T cell receptor beta chain was sequenced in a study of regulatory T cells in long-lasting Graves disease. The CDR3 is made up of 12 amino acids. V was pared by 6 bases and J by 3 bases, with 8 bases between. Per germline, CDR1 ENHRY and CDR2 SYGVKD. General study results and limits: TRBV28, TRBJ1-2 and TRBJ2-5 were favored in persistent disease.

Time point indicated: newly diagnosed GD, antithyroid drugs for less than 3 months. Generation of the TCR library employed RNA extracted from PBMCs. Tubes containing EDTA received 8 to 9.5 milliliters of drawn peripheral blood. Only a few counts were recorded for this clonotype. Its antigen remains unknown. Arm-PCR of CDR3 regions with iRepertoire HTBI primers generated TCR beta libraries. Methods used by the authors: Identification of gene segments yielded some 62 TRBV and about 15 TRBJ across samples. One entry per CDR3 protein, called by TCRdb with MiXCR from the multiplex PCR reads. None of the V and J calls come from the authors' own analysis; TCRdb made them. This table has over 300,000 distinct CDR3 sequences, 15% to 17% appearing once.

The TCR comes from a female donor with Graves disease. The chain recombines TRBV10-3 with TRBJ1-1; tentative D call: TRBD1 (5 bases). The sequencing here drew on peripheral blood mononuclear cells (PBMCs), taken at new diagnosis, from a patient treated with antithyroid drugs. For the CDR3, the DNA is TGTGCCATCAGACGGGGGGACACTGAAGCTTTCTTT. It translates to CAIRRGDTEAFF.